The next 29 T cell receptor beta chains were all read from a single sample in a study of CD8 T cells in ankylosing spondylitis. In TCRdb, the 5' RACE reads were re-called with MiXCR into one record per CDR3 protein. The data show a few hundred thousand distinct CDR3 sequences, with 20% seen just once and less than 9% held by the top ten. The material sequenced was blood, either unsorted or a sorted T cell fraction (not recorded which). All receptors come from a male donor with ankylosing spondylitis or in good health (not recorded which).

V is TRBV15 and J is TRBJ2-3; D not resolved. V lost 1 base to trimming and J lost 0 bases, with 14 bases between them. Per germline, CDR1 LNHNV and CDR2 YYDKDF (reference sequence). CDR3 length: 17 amino acids. DNA of the CDR3: TGTGCCACCAGCAGAGGGCATGTCAGCGCTAGCACAGATACGCAGTATTTT. Its protein is CATSRGHVSASTDTQYF.

The rearrangement uses TRBV20-1 and TRBJ2-7, with 7 bases aligning to TRBD1. The V segment lost 3 bases and the J segment 5 bases; nucleotides outside the gene matches: 10. The CDR3 consists of 14 residues. Germline V gives CDR1 DFQATT, CDR2 SNEGSKA (reference sequence). The CDR3 reads CSASDLQGPHEQYV. Here the CDR3 DNA reads TGCAGTGCTAGTGACTTACAGGGGCCCCACGAGCAGTACGTC.

The chain employs TRBV11-1 and TRBJ2-1; 9 bases are shared with TRBD1. V was clipped by 3 bases and J by 7 bases; unmatched bases: 4. The length of the CDR3 is 14 residues. Germline V gene lookup returns CDR1 SGHAT and CDR2 FQDESV (reference sequence). DNA of the CDR3: TGTGCCAGCAGCTTCGAGACAGGGGGGAATGAGCAGTTCTTC. This sequence encodes CASSFETGGNEQFF. The complete variable domain, with remaining parts taken from reference TRBV11-1 and TRBJ2-1, reads EAEVAQSPRYKITEKSQAVAFWCDPISGHATLYWYRQILGQGPELLVQFQDESVVDDSQLPKDRFSAERLKGVDSTLKIQPAELGDSAMYLCASSFETGGNEQFFGPGTRLTVL.

Many counts were recorded for this clonotype. The chain recombines TRBV12-3 or TRBV12-4 with TRBJ1-4; no clear D. The germline V and J ends were trimmed by 1 base and 2 bases, with 8 bases remaining between them. The CDR3 is 15 amino acids. The CDR3 loop reads CASSLVTVTNEKLFF. The CDR3 DNA is TGTGCCAGCAGTTTAGTGACGGTGACTAATGAAAAACTGTTTTTT.

In this sample, this clonotype turned up many times. The CDR3 DNA is TGCAGCGTTGAACGGACCGCTCCAGCTTTCTTT. Its translation: CSVERTAPAFF. The J gene is TRBJ1-1, the V gene TRBV29-1; D unclear. Germline CDR1 and CDR2: SQVTM and ANQGSEA. CDR3 length: 11 amino acids. Deletions cut 2 bases from V and 10 bases from J, with 11 bases between.

This clonotype was seen once. The junction departs from the called germline gene at one end, perhaps through a read error. The rearrangement links TRBV12-3 or TRBV12-4 to TRBJ2-2, with D maybe TRBD2 (5 bases). CDR3 length equals 15 residues. Here the CDR3 reads CASSPINFVTGEPFF. The CDR3 DNA reads as TGTGCCAGCAGTCCGATTAATTTTGTCACCGGGGAGCCGTTTTTT.

This clonotype occurred a few times. The chain uses TRBV28 and TRBJ1-2, with 9 bases identical to TRBD1. The CDR3 runs 14 residues. Germline loops: CDR1 MDHEN, CDR2 SYDVKM. After removal of 5 bases from V and 5 bases from J, the junction contained 6 bases not matched to a gene. CDR3 nucleotides: TGTGCCAGCAGTAACAGGGGGCTGAATTATGGCTACACCTTC. The encoded protein is CASSNRGLNYGYTF.

A word on this clonotype: Compared with germline, one end of the junction differs, possibly owing to a read error. This chain uses TRBV4-2 with TRBJ2-1; D may be TRBD1 (6 bases). The CDR3 is made up of 16 amino acids. CDR1 and CDR2 (germline): LGHNA, YNFKEQ. CDR3: CASSQETGPEYNGQFF. CDR3 in DNA: TGTGCCAGCAGCCAAGAGACAGGTCCCGAGTACAATGGGCAGTTCTTC.

This clonotype turned up a few times. This rearrangement joins TRBV5-1 to TRBJ2-5; D tentatively reads TRBD1 or TRBD2 (5 bases each). The CDR3 has 12 residues. The germline V gene has CDR1 SGHRS and CDR2 YFSETQ. V dropped 6 bases and J dropped 1 base, with 7 bases sitting between them. CDR3 DNA: TGCGCCAGCAATGGGGGCCAAGAGACCCAGTACTTC. Residues: CASNGGQETQYF.

The chain has TRBV18 and TRBJ2-5; D may be TRBD1 (5 bases). The V end lost 1 base, the J end lost 4 bases, and 10 bases lay between the germline ends. Germline V lookup: CDR1 KGHSH, CDR2 LQKENI. The CDR3 consists of 14 residues. The CDR3 region is CASSPRQLLETQYF. The CDR3 coding sequence is TGTGCCAGCTCACCACGACAGCTCCTAGAGACCCAGTACTTC.

This clonotype was detected many times. CDR3 nucleotide sequence: TGCGCCAGCAGCCAAACATCGACACTTCTCTCTGGAAACACCATATATTTT. Its protein is CASSQTSTLLSGNTIYF. The rearrangement joins TRBV4-1 to TRBJ1-3, with D unresolved. The CDR3 loop spans 17 amino acids. From germline, CDR1 is MGHRA and CDR2 YSYEKL. V lost 2 bases to trimming and J lost 0 bases, with 14 bases between them.

The rearrangement uses TRBV25-1 and TRBJ1-2; D not certain. Trimming shortened V by 7 bases and J by 0 bases, and 9 bases separated the two germline ends. The CDR3 consists of 13 residues. Germline V lookup: CDR1 MGHDK, CDR2 SYGVNS. DNA for the CDR3: TGTGCCAGCAACAGCGGAGCTAACTATGGCTACACCTTC. Translation: CASNSGANYGYTF.

This clonotype was detected a few times. The chain has TRBV20-1 and TRBJ2-1; 10 positions match TRBD2. V shed 0 bases, J shed 7 bases, and the junction held 6 bases outside the gene matches. The CDR3 sequence is 15 residues long. From germline, CDR1 is DFQATT and CDR2 SNEGSKA (reference sequence). CDR3 in DNA: TGCAGTGCTAGAGATCACAGCGGGAGGGCGAATGAGCAGTTCTTC. Amino acid sequence: CSARDHSGRANEQFF.

This chain joins TRBV5-1 and TRBJ2-3; D is tentatively TRBD1 or TRBD2 (5 bases each). This CDR3 region has 15 residues. With 0 bases removed from V and 4 bases from J, the gap between germline ends came to 12 bases. Germline values: CDR1 SGHRS, CDR2 YFSETQ. This CDR3 is CASSLEGREPDTQYF. The DNA for the CDR3 is TGCGCCAGCAGCTTGGAGGGCAGGGAGCCAGATACGCAGTATTTT.

This clonotype was observed at least ten times. The chain uses TRBV4-1 and TRBJ2-5, with D uncertain. Germline V gene sequence: CDR1 MGHRA, CDR2 YSYEKL. The V end lost 1 base, the J end lost 2 bases, and 8 bases lay between the germline ends. The CDR3 is 14 amino acids. CDR3: CASSQVKPQETQYF. For the CDR3, the DNA is TGCGCCAGCAGCCAAGTAAAACCTCAAGAGACCCAGTACTTC.

In this sample, this clonotype turned up many times. V is TRBV6-1 and J is TRBJ2-7; no clear D gene. Trimming removed 1 base at V and 4 bases at J, with 14 bases between. The CDR3 is 15 residues long. Germline V lookup: CDR1 MNHNS, CDR2 SASEGT. CDR3 region: CASSEETARKYEQYV. DNA for the CDR3: TGTGCCAGCAGTGAAGAAACGGCAAGAAAGTACGAGCAGTACGTC.

The V call is TRBV20-1, the J call TRBJ2-3; D not resolved. The CDR3 length is 14 residues. CDR1 is DFQATT and CDR2 is SNEGSKA in the germline V gene (reference sequence). V lost 3 bases and J 1 base, leaving 11 bases between the germline ends. The CDR3 reads CSASPTTRTDTQYF. The DNA for the CDR3 is TGCAGTGCTAGCCCTACCACGCGCACAGATACGCAGTATTTT.

This clonotype appeared a few times. The V gene is TRBV7-6, the J gene TRBJ1-3; 9 positions match TRBD1. Germline V gene data show CDR1 as SGHVS and CDR2 as FNYEAQ. This CDR3 region has 17 residues. The trim removed 1 base at V and 4 bases at J, leaving 8 bases unmatched. The CDR3 protein is CASSLGSGTGHGNTIYF. CDR3 sequence (DNA): TGTGCCAGCAGCTTAGGGTCCGGGACAGGGCACGGAAACACCATATATTTT.

This clonotype was seen a handful of times. The J gene is TRBJ2-5, the V gene TRBV9, with D hard to call. The CDR3 sequence is 14 residues long. Per germline, CDR1 SGDLS and CDR2 YYNGEE. V lost 4 bases, J lost 5 bases, and 15 bases lay in between. The CDR3 region has the DNA TGTGCCAGCAGCCCAAGGCTAGTCTTTGAGACCCAGTACTTC. As protein: CASSPRLVFETQYF.

The rearrangement links TRBV6-1 to TRBJ2-3, with TRBD2 matching 10 bases. V lost 6 bases and J lost 6; bases outside the gene matches: 9. CDR3 length: 15 amino acids. Germline-derived CDR1 and CDR2 are MNHNS and SASEGT. The CDR3 DNA reads as TGTGCCAGCAGCAAAAGCGGGGGGGCTACGGATACGCAGTATTTT. Translated, it gives CASSKSGGATDTQYF.

V is TRBV7-8 and J is TRBJ1-2, with TRBD1 matching 8 bases. This CDR3 is 15 amino acids long. CDR1 and CDR2 (germline): SGHVS, FQNEAQ. After removal of 1 base from V and 3 bases from J, the junction contained 4 bases not matched to a gene. The CDR3 sequence is CASSLGTGIDYGYTF. CDR3 in DNA: TGTGCCAGCAGCTTAGGGACAGGGATTGACTATGGCTACACCTTC.

Worth noting for this clonotype: One end of the junction varies from germline; a read error may be responsible. The chain is built from TRBV4-2 and TRBJ2-2; D might be TRBD2 (6 bases). CDR1 is LGHNA, CDR2 YNFKEQ, per germline. The CDR3 is 16 residues long. DNA for the CDR3: TGTGCCAGCAACCAAGTGTCTAGCGTTAACACCGGGGAGCTGTTTTTT. Translation gives CASNQVSSVNTGELFF.

The J gene is TRBJ1-2, the V gene TRBV7-2; perhaps TRBD1 as D (5 bases). The germline V gene has CDR1 SGHTA and CDR2 FQGNSA. The V end was cut by 3 bases, the J end by 4 bases, with 15 bases between. The CDR3 contains 15 residues. The CDR3 region has the DNA TGTGCCAGCAGCTTGGCCGGGACCGTCCCCTATGGCTACACCTTC. It specifies CASSLAGTVPYGYTF.

At least ten counts were recorded for this clonotype. The V and J genes are TRBV6-1 and TRBJ2-3; TRBD2 agrees at 9 bases. The germline V gene has CDR1 MNHNS and CDR2 SASEGT. V gave up 3 bases and J gave up 5 bases; unmatched junction bases: 9. The CDR3 is made up of 16 amino acids. CDR3 loop: CASSEGLAGTGDTQYF. The CDR3 bases are TGTGCCAGCAGTGAGGGTCTAGCGGGGACCGGAGATACGCAGTATTTT.

The genes are TRBV10-3 and TRBJ2-2; D not certain. V lost 3 bases and J lost 0, with 5 bases in between. This CDR3 has 14 amino acids. Germline lookup yields CDR1 ENHRY and CDR2 SYGVKD. The CDR3 coding sequence is TGTGCCATCAGTGAAAGACCGAACACCGGGGAGCTGTTTTTT. Translation gives CAISERPNTGELFF.

In its sample, this clonotype was seen a few times. The chain employs TRBV20-1 and TRBJ1-1, with a tentative D call TRBD1 (5 bases). The germline gives CDR1 DFQATT, CDR2 SNEGSKA (reference sequence). CDR3 length equals 12 residues. Trimming took off 1 base at V and 6 bases at J, with 9 bases between the two ends. CDR3 coding DNA: TGCAGTGCTAGAGGCCAGGGTCCTGAAGCTTTCTTT. This translates into CSARGQGPEAFF.

This clonotype appeared a few times. This chain connects TRBV20-1 to TRBJ2-1, with 7 positions matching TRBD1. With V trimmed by 6 bases and J by 4 bases, 6 bases remained unmatched. Germline CDR1 DFQATT, CDR2 SNEGSKA (reference sequence). CDR3 size: 13 residues. As DNA, the CDR3 is TGCAGTGCGGGGACAGTAAATTACAATGAGCAGTTCTTC. It translates to CSAGTVNYNEQFF.

This clonotype came up a few times. The rearrangement links TRBV5-1 to TRBJ2-1; 7 bases are a match to TRBD2. Germline trimming cut 3 bases from V and 6 bases from J; bases unmatched to any gene: 12. The CDR3 has 16 residues. Germline V gene data show CDR1 as SGHRS and CDR2 as YFSETQ. The CDR3: CASSWASGLPFNEQFF. As DNA, the CDR3 is TGCGCCAGCAGCTGGGCCTCGGGACTACCGTTCAATGAGCAGTTCTTC.

CDR3 coding DNA: TGCGCCAGCAGCTTGGGGGGACAGGACAATCAGCCCCAGCATTTT. The encoded protein is CASSLGGQDNQPQHF. V usage is TRBV5-1 and J usage is TRBJ1-5, with TRBD1 matching 8 bases. CDR1 SGHRS and CDR2 YFSETQ come from the germline V gene. The ends lost 0 bases at V and 3 bases at J; junction bases unmatched: 2. The CDR3 sequence is 15 residues long.